This paragraph covers one T cell receptor beta chain sequence. Antigen specificity is unknown. The identical CDR3 is also encoded by other nucleotide sequences in the sample. Germline lookup yields CDR1 SQVTM and CDR2 ANQGSEA. The CDR3 has 13 amino acids. Each PCR replicate from the sorted subsets contained around 0.2 ug DNA, which is 25,000 to 30,000 T cell genomes. TCRdb's copy holds only in-frame clones and misses some; the assay was immunoSEQ multiplex PCR. This sample has 600,000 to 700,000 clones; about three quarters occur once, and the top ten carry around 1.8%. The source of the sample is a study of shared clonotypes between healthy human individuals. Broader study findings: The researchers took only blood, and tissue repertoires probably look different.

The sample was memory CD4+ T cells sorted from blood. Subset reported: CD45RA-negative fraction. This chain joins TRBV29-1 and TRBJ2-3; tentative D call: TRBD2 (5 bases). This receptor was obtained from a young woman in good health. The CDR3 here is CSVSGPGTDTQYF. CDR3 sequence (DNA): TGCAGTGTAAGCGGTCCGGGCACAGATACGCAGTATTTT.